This TCR beta chain was captured by sequencing in a study of T cell repertoires in cytomegalovirus infection. There are 16 residues in the CDR3. Trimming shortened V by 6 bases and J by 0 bases, and 16 bases separated the two germline ends. Per the germline V gene, CDR1 is MNHNS and CDR2 is SASEGT. One entry per CDR3 protein, called by TCRdb with MiXCR from the reads. The table lists 550,000 to 850,000 distinct CDR3 sequences, roughly 33% of them singletons. Of note for this clonotype: Its target is not known.

The sample was cultured PBMCs, taken from culture after CMV antigen stimulation. The source is a human donor in good health (CMV status not recorded). Some clones in this sample may be carry-over from other donors' samples. The genes are TRBV6-1 and TRBJ2-3; perhaps TRBD1 as D (5 bases). CDR3 loop: CASSGFGASSTDTQYF. CDR3 DNA: TGTGCCAGCAGCGGGTTTGGGGCCTCTAGCACAGATACGCAGTATTTT.